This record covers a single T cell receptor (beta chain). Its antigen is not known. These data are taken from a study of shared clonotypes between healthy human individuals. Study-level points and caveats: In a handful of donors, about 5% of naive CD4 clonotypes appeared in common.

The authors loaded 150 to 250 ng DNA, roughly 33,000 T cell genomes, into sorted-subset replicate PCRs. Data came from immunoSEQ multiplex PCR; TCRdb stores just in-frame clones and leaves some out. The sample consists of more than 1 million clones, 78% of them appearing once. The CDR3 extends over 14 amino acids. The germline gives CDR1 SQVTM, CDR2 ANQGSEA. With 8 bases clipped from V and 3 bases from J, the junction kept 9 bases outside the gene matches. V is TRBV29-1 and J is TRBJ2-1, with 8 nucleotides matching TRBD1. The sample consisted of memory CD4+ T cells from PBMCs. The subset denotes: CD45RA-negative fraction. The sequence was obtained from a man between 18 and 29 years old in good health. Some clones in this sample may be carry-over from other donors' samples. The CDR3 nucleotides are TGCAGCAGCCGACTTGACAGGGGCTACAATGAGCAGTTCTTC. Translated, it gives CSSRLDRGYNEQFF.